This T cell receptor (beta chain) comes out of a study of T-cell reconstitution after alpha-beta-depleted transplantation in children. Preparation of the TCRbeta library was carried out with unique molecular identifiers. TCRdb independently ran MiXCR on the PCR reads; one entry per CDR3 protein. The sample consists of 360,000 or so distinct CDR3 sequences, roughly 20% of them appearing once. Germline lookup yields CDR1 MNHEY and CDR2 SMNVEV (reference sequence). The CDR3 is made up of 15 amino acids. Trimming pared 5 bases from V and 0 bases from J, leaving 11 bases between. The origin of this receptor is a human donor who donated a stem cell graft to a child with acute myeloid leukemia. The source material was PBMCs from the stem cell graft donor, sampled from the stem cell graft. The chain joins TRBV27 to TRBJ1-5; D not resolved. CDR3 protein: CASSPRPDSNQPQHF. The CDR3 bases are TGTGCCAGCAGTCCTCGTCCGGATAGCAATCAGCCCCAGCATTTT.